This T cell receptor (beta chain) was documented in a study of T cells in Graves' hyperthyroidism and ophthalmopathy. V was trimmed by 0 bases and J by 8 bases, leaving 11 bases between them. The germline CDR1 and CDR2 sequences are SGHNT and YYREEE (reference sequence). This CDR3 contains 13 residues. Absence of ophthalmopathy progression within 18 months defined stable Graves' hyperthyroidism. Patients aged 18 to 65 had newly diagnosed hyperthyroidism of under 2 months' duration. Uncontrolled infection, other autoimmune disease, pregnancy or lactation excluded patients. Overall study findings and caveats: Researchers found most expanded thyroid clonotypes above 0.001 in blood as well.

RNA transcripts were the template for amplifying TCR beta CDR3 regions. When the TCR CDR3 underwent first-round RT-PCR, the HTBI primer set was used. TCRdb reprocessed the multiplex PCR reads with MiXCR, giving one entry per CDR3 protein. In the table there are hundreds of thousands of distinct CDR3 sequences, 14% of which are singletons. Notes on this clonotype: No antigen is known for it.

This clonotype was obtained from a woman aged 18-35 years with Graves' hyperthyroidism. Sequencing input: blood. The gene calls are TRBV5-4 and TRBJ1-2; a weak D match, TRBD1 (6 bases). DNA for the CDR3: TGTGCCAGCAGCTTGGGGGCAGGGGACGGCTACACCTTC. Protein sequence: CASSLGAGDGYTF.